This T cell receptor (beta chain) was found in a study of T-cell memory formation after mild COVID-19. On the study more broadly: The two donors had largely donor-specific TCR clusters.

One entry per CDR3 protein results from TCRdb running MiXCR on the 5' RACE reads. The table lists about 90,000 distinct CDR3 sequences, more than 13% of them singletons. This clonotype was detected only a few times. The antigen is not known. Study-level results: In second-wave clones peaking day 37, SARS-CoV-2 specificity remained unconfirmed. Clones that contracted clustered mainly in CM and EM if CD4+ and in EMRA if CD8+.

Germline lookup yields CDR1 LGHNA and CDR2 YNFKEQ. This CDR3 comprises 14 residues. The ends lost 4 bases at V and 5 bases at J; junction bases unmatched: 4. This chain uses TRBV4-2 with TRBJ2-5; TRBD1 agrees at 10 bases. What was sequenced was PBMCs or a T cell subset sorted from them (not recorded which). The TCR was taken from a young man who had mild COVID-19 (a few samples of this study predate the infection). Cell type and time point are not known. CDR3 sequence: CASSRRQGAETQYF. CDR3 coding DNA: TGTGCCAGCAGCCGTAGACAGGGGGCGGAGACCCAGTACTTC.